Each of the 27 T cell receptor beta chains below was sequenced from the same sample in a study of shared clonotypes between healthy human individuals. Sequenced by immunoSEQ multiplex PCR; TCRdb stores in-frame clones only, minus some. Of under 150,000 clones in the sample, around 71% were seen once. The material sequenced was memory CD8+ T cells sorted from blood. Subset in this sample: CD45RO+ cells pooled with CCR7-negative TemRA cells. The receptors originated from a woman younger than 45 in good health.

This clone was observed a handful of times. This rearrangement joins TRBV6-5 to TRBJ2-3; weak D call: TRBD1 (5 bases). The CDR3 runs 14 residues. Between the trimmed V and J ends, which lost 7 bases and 1 base, there was a span of 12 bases. CDR1 and CDR2 from the germline V gene are MNHEY and SVGAGI. CDR3 protein: CASTSDIGTDTQYF. CDR3 DNA: TGTGCCAGCACCTCGGACATTGGCACAGATACGCAGTATTTT.

This chain joins TRBV27 and TRBJ2-7, with TRBD2 as a possible D gene (6 bases). Germline V CDR1 and CDR2: MNHEY, SMNVEV (reference sequence). The CDR3 is made up of 14 amino acids. The ends were cut back, 5 bases at V and 7 bases at J, with 18 bases in the middle. The CDR3 DNA follows: TGTGCCAGCAGTGGAACGGGACTCACGGGGGAGCAGTACTTC. Its translation is CASSGTGLTGEQYF.

This clone was counted a few times. V is TRBV7-2 and J is TRBJ2-7; D remains ambiguous. The CDR3 is made up of 15 amino acids. Between the trimmed V and J ends, which lost 1 base and 0 bases, there was a span of 10 bases. Germline-derived CDR1 and CDR2 are SGHTA and FQGNSA. The CDR3 loop is CASSLGSSSSYEQYF. The CDR3 DNA is TGTGCCAGCAGCTTAGGTAGCAGTAGCTCCTACGAGCAGTACTTC.

The chain joins TRBV6-6 to TRBJ2-2; 7 bases map to TRBD2. This CDR3 is built from 12 residues. V lost 2 bases, J lost 13 bases, and 4 bases stayed unmatched. In germline, CDR1 is MNHNY, CDR2 SVGAGI (reference sequence). Here the CDR3 DNA reads TGTGCCAGCAGTTACGGGGGACTAACGCTGTTTTTT. Protein sequence: CASSYGGLTLFF.

This clone was picked up a small number of times. The gene calls are TRBV27 and TRBJ2-7; a possible D gene is TRBD2 (5 bases). Per the germline V gene, CDR1 is MNHEY and CDR2 is SMNVEV (reference sequence). The CDR3 spans 13 residues. The ends were cut back, 3 bases at V and 6 bases at J, with 12 bases in the middle. DNA of the CDR3: TGTGCCAGCAGTTTGATCTGGGAGAGCGAGCAGTACTTC. Amino acid sequence: CASSLIWESEQYF.

This clone occurred a few times. The chain links TRBV11-2 to TRBJ2-7, with unresolved D. There are 14 residues in the CDR3. CDR1 SGHAT and CDR2 FQNNGV come from the germline V gene. V was trimmed by 0 bases and J by 4 bases, leaving 10 bases between them. The CDR3 region is CASSLEVGSYEQYF. CDR3 sequence (DNA): TGTGCCAGCAGCTTAGAGGTAGGATCGTACGAGCAGTACTTC.

The V and J genes are TRBV6-4 and TRBJ2-2; D may be TRBD2 (6 bases). The CDR3 contains 18 residues. V was cut by 2 bases and J by 2 bases, with 18 bases left in between. The germline V gene has CDR1 MRHNA and CDR2 SNTAGT. CDR3 loop: CASSDGGLVAENTGELFF. CDR3 sequence (DNA): TGTGCCAGCAGTGACGGAGGGCTTGTAGCGGAAAACACCGGGGAGCTGTTTTTT.

This clone was found many times. The chain recombines TRBV2 with TRBJ2-1; D perhaps matches TRBD1 (6 bases). CDR3 size: 15 residues. CDR1 is SNHLY and CDR2 is FYNNEI in the germline V gene. Trimming removed 1 base at V and 3 bases at J, with 10 bases between. CDR3 sequence: CASSEEGEGYNEQFF. The CDR3 DNA sequence: TGTGCCAGCAGTGAAGAGGGGGAAGGCTACAATGAGCAGTTCTTC.

This clone was seen more than once but under ten times. This chain uses TRBV30 with TRBJ1-1; D is ambiguous. CDR1 GTSNPN and CDR2 SVGIG come from the germline V gene (reference sequence). V gave up 8 bases and J gave up 3 bases, with 16 bases separating them. The length of the CDR3 is 13 residues. The CDR3 DNA follows: TGTGCCCAAGAGGACTCTAGACACACTGAAGCTTTCTTT. Its protein product is CAQEDSRHTEAFF. Supplemented by reference TRBV30 and TRBJ1-1, the full variable domain reads SQTIHQWPATLVQPVGSPLSLECTVEGTSNPNLYWYRQAAGRGLQLLFYSVGIGQISSEVPQNLSASRPQDRQFILSSKKLLLSDSGFYLCAQEDSRHTEAFFGQGTRLTVV.

A few counts support this clone. The chain is built from TRBV5-1 and TRBJ2-7; D is unresolved. This CDR3 is built from 13 residues. Looked up from germline, CDR1 is SGHRS and CDR2 is YFSETQ. The germline V and J ends were trimmed by 0 bases and 4 bases, with 8 bases remaining between them. The CDR3 reads CASSLGLGYEQYF. Written as DNA, the CDR3 is TGCGCCAGCAGCTTGGGGCTAGGGTACGAGCAGTACTTC.

The J gene is TRBJ1-4, the V gene TRBV7-9; TRBD1 matches 7 bases. The germline V gene encodes CDR1 SEHNR and CDR2 FQNEAQ (reference sequence). The CDR3 loop spans 15 amino acids. With 2 bases clipped from V and 7 bases from J, the junction kept 7 bases outside the gene matches. The CDR3 region is CASSLTVQGSEKLFF. The CDR3, as DNA: TGTGCCAGCAGCTTAACAGTACAGGGGAGTGAAAAACTGTTTTTT.

Of note for this clone: A far larger clone is one nucleotide away, so this likely arose from a read error. The chain links TRBV6-5 to TRBJ2-7, with no clear D. The CDR3 sequence is 14 residues long. Germline assignment: CDR1 MNHEY and CDR2 SVGAGI. CDR3 DNA: TGTACCAGCAGTTTCCGGCATCTCGTAGGCGAGCAGTACTTC. Its translation is CTSSFRHLVGEQYF.

This chain joins TRBV6-6 and TRBJ1-5; D is ambiguous. The CDR3 loop spans 12 amino acids. Germline-derived CDR1 and CDR2 are MNHNY and SVGAGI (reference sequence). Trimming cost V 1 base and J 4 bases, with 2 bases left between them. The CDR3 spells CASSYWNQPQHF. Written as DNA, the CDR3 is TGTGCCAGCAGTTACTGGAATCAGCCCCAGCATTTT.

This clone was found many times. The chain recombines TRBV6-4 with TRBJ1-1; tentatively, D is TRBD1 (5 bases). Germline values: CDR1 MRHNA, CDR2 SNTAGT. This CDR3 has 16 amino acids. V lost 5 bases, J lost 3 bases, and 19 bases lay in between. The CDR3 sequence: CASSKRRDAIYTEAFF. The CDR3 nucleotides read TGTGCCAGCAGTAAAAGGCGGGACGCTATTTACACTGAAGCTTTCTTT.

The V and J genes are TRBV28 and TRBJ1-1, with D hard to call. V dropped 2 bases and J dropped 1 base, with 11 bases sitting between them. The length of the CDR3 is 15 residues. Germline loops: CDR1 MDHEN, CDR2 SYDVKM. In DNA, the CDR3 is TGTGCCAGCAGTTTACCGGAAGCGGGGAACACTGAAGCTTTCTTT. Translation: CASSLPEAGNTEAFF.

The genes are TRBV29-1 and TRBJ2-7; unclear D gene. CDR1 and CDR2 from the germline V gene are SQVTM and ANQGSEA. The CDR3 extends over 13 amino acids. Between the trimmed V and J ends, which lost 7 bases and 0 bases, there was a span of 13 bases. The CDR3 coding sequence is TGCAGCGCTATCAAGGAGAACTCCTACGAGCAGTACTTC. Its protein is CSAIKENSYEQYF.

This clone was seen a few times. The V call is TRBV11-2, the J call TRBJ1-3; D not resolved. V lost 8 bases, J lost 1 base, and 3 bases lay in between. Germline V CDR1 and CDR2: SGHAT, FQNNGV. The CDR3 extends over 11 amino acids. In DNA form, the CDR3 reads TGTGCCAGCGGGTCTGGAAACACCATATATTTT. Its translation is CASGSGNTIYF.

The chain recombines TRBV5-1 with TRBJ2-3; 10 nucleotides line up with TRBD2. V was pared by 5 bases and J by 0 bases, with 9 bases of the junction left unmatched. This CDR3 has 17 residues. Germline CDR1 SGHRS, CDR2 YFSETQ. The chain's CDR3 is CASRLAGSGTSTDTQYF. Written as DNA, the CDR3 is TGCGCCAGCAGACTAGCGGGATCGGGGACTAGCACAGATACGCAGTATTTT.

This sequence joins TRBV9 and TRBJ1-2; D is uncertain. CDR1 SGDLS and CDR2 YYNGEE come from the germline V gene. The CDR3 spans 14 residues. The V end lost 6 bases, the J end lost 0 bases, and 12 bases lay between the germline ends. Here the CDR3 reads CASTPLTTNYGYTF. In nucleotides, the CDR3 is TGTGCCAGCACCCCCCTCACAACTAACTATGGCTACACCTTC.

V is TRBV25-1 and J is TRBJ2-3, with a possible D match to TRBD2 (6 bases). This CDR3 has 14 amino acids. Trimming stripped 4 bases from V and 4 bases from J, with 12 bases between. CDR1 and CDR2 (germline): MGHDK, SYGVNS. CDR3 protein: CASSGATSADTQYF. CDR3 nucleotide sequence: TGTGCCAGCAGTGGGGCGACTAGTGCAGATACGCAGTATTTT. The variable domain in full, completed from reference TRBV25-1 and TRBJ2-3, reads EADIYQTPRYLVIGTGKKITLECSQTMGHDKMYWYQQDPGMELHLIHYSYGVNSTEKGDLSSESTVSRIRTEHFPLTLESARPSHTSQYLCASSGATSADTQYFGPGTRLTVL.

The chain employs TRBV10-3 and TRBJ1-4; possibly TRBD1 for D (6 bases). Per the germline V gene, CDR1 is ENHRY and CDR2 is SYGVKD. The V end lost 6 bases, the J end lost 3 bases, and 11 bases lay between the germline ends. CDR3 length: 14 amino acids. The CDR3 reads CAIRAQGPNEKLFF. The CDR3 coding sequence is TGTGCCATCAGAGCACAGGGCCCTAATGAAAAACTGTTTTTT.

The rearrangement links TRBV4-2 to TRBJ2-7; maybe TRBD2 (5 bases). Per the germline V gene, CDR1 is LGHNA and CDR2 is YNFKEQ. Trimming cost V 0 bases and J 3 bases, with 18 bases left between them. This CDR3 is built from 17 residues. CDR3: CASSQDRALGSSYEQYF. CDR3 nucleotides: TGTGCCAGCAGCCAAGATAGGGCATTAGGGAGTAGCTACGAGCAGTACTTC.

In this sample, this clone turned up a few times. The rearrangement links TRBV4-2 to TRBJ1-5; D not certain. The germline V and J ends were trimmed by 5 bases and 1 base, with 9 bases remaining between them. The CDR3 totals 14 residues. In germline, CDR1 is LGHNA, CDR2 YNFKEQ. Here the CDR3 DNA reads TGTGCCAGCAGCTTAAGGGCGAGCAATCAGCCCCAGCATTTT. This codes for CASSLRASNQPQHF.

The gene calls are TRBV6-1 and TRBJ2-5; the D is unclear. The germline V gene has CDR1 MNHNS and CDR2 SASEGT. This CDR3 region has 16 residues. V was trimmed by 3 bases and J by 3 bases, leaving 17 bases between them. The CDR3 loop reads CASSEFIGTAKETQYF. CDR3 nucleotides: TGTGCCAGCAGTGAGTTTATAGGAACCGCTAAAGAGACCCAGTACTTC.

The chain is built from TRBV27 and TRBJ2-7; 9 bases match TRBD1. Germline V gene sequence: CDR1 MNHEY, CDR2 SMNVEV (reference sequence). J gave up 5 bases and V 5 bases, and 7 bases lay outside the gene matches. The CDR3 runs to 14 residues. The CDR3 DNA reads as TGTGCCAGCAGTCCAGGACAGGGGATCGACGAGCAGTACTTC. This encodes CASSPGQGIDEQYF.

The J gene is TRBJ2-7, the V gene TRBV10-3; D gene uncertain. Looked up from germline, CDR1 is ENHRY and CDR2 is SYGVKD. V gave up 4 bases and J gave up 0 bases, with 13 bases separating them. CDR3 length: 15 amino acids. The CDR3, as DNA: TGTGCCATCAGTGGATTATTGTGGGACTCCTACGAGCAGTACTTC. Translating it yields CAISGLLWDSYEQYF.

This clone was counted ten times or more. V and J are TRBV6-5 and TRBJ1-2; D is possibly TRBD1 (5 bases). The CDR3 extends over 13 amino acids. The V and J ends lost 8 bases and 8 bases respectively, with 18 bases between them. In germline, CDR1 is MNHEY, CDR2 SVGAGI. The chain's CDR3 is CASQARGLHGYTF. The CDR3, as DNA: TGTGCCAGCCAGGCCCGGGGCTTACACGGCTACACCTTC.